The rows below give T cell receptor beta chains drawn from one sample of a study of quantifying T cell responses using KT2 cells. TCRdb re-analysed the UMI-ligation and nested PCR reads in MiXCR, keeping a single row per CDR3 protein. The sample has around 30,000 distinct CDR3 sequences, 10% seen once; the top ten hold roughly 10%. The sample taken for sequencing was PBMCs spiked with cells of the T cell clone KT2. The receptors come from a human donor. Both conserved end residues are trimmed from each CDR3.

V gene: TRBV29-1; J gene: TRBJ1-2; CDR3 protein: SVAWGYGYT
V gene: TRBV18; J gene: TRBJ1-1; CDR3 protein: ASSPGRGRVNTEAF
V gene: TRBV20-1; J gene: TRBJ1-5; CDR3 protein: SAREARGLGNQPQH
V gene: TRBV6-5; J gene: TRBJ1-1; CDR3 protein: ASSLGARTEAF
V gene: TRBV5-1; J gene: TRBJ2-7; CDR3 protein: ASSLAPGSYEQY
V gene: TRBV7-2; J gene: TRBJ1-6; CDR3 protein: ASSPGTNSPLH
V gene: TRBV5-5; J gene: TRBJ2-3; CDR3 protein: ASSKELAAAPGTQY
V gene: TRBV11-2; J gene: TRBJ1-3; CDR3 protein: ASSLTLANSGNTIY
V gene: TRBV20-1; J gene: TRBJ2-5; CDR3 protein: SANLGGRETQY
V gene: TRBV6-5; J gene: TRBJ2-3; CDR3 protein: ASSARSRGTDTQY
V gene: TRBV4-3; J gene: TRBJ2-7; CDR3 protein: ASSRRQGTGEQY
V gene: TRBV12-3/TRBV12-4; J gene: TRBJ1-6; CDR3 protein: ASSLGLGQLDNSPLH
V gene: TRBV6-5; J gene: TRBJ1-6; CDR3 protein: ASSYSNRGQGNSPLH
V gene: TRBV24-1; J gene: TRBJ2-1; CDR3 protein: ATSDPGTRRVEGYNEQF
V gene: TRBV2; J gene: TRBJ1-2; CDR3 protein: ASRAMDRFYGYT
V gene: TRBV6-5; J gene: TRBJ2-1; CDR3 protein: ASSSSGRAENEQF
V gene: TRBV11-2; J gene: TRBJ2-1; CDR3 protein: ASSLELAGAGEQF
V gene: TRBV5-1; J gene: TRBJ1-1; CDR3 protein: ASSLVPTRVGALNTEAF
V gene: TRBV27; J gene: TRBJ2-2; CDR3 protein: ACRGSNTGELF
V gene: TRBV2; J gene: TRBJ1-4; CDR3 protein: ASRKQGATNEKLF
V gene: TRBV12-3/TRBV12-4; J gene: TRBJ2-1; CDR3 protein: ASTPGTSRYNEQF
V gene: TRBV30; J gene: TRBJ2-1; CDR3 protein: AWSRTVYNEQF
V gene: TRBV12-3/TRBV12-4; J gene: TRBJ1-5; CDR3 protein: ASRGGSSNQPQH
V gene: TRBV7-3; J gene: TRBJ1-1; CDR3 protein: ASSRRAGTEAF
V gene: TRBV6-6; J gene: TRBJ1-1; CDR3 protein: ATGLNTEAF
V gene: TRBV29-1; J gene: TRBJ2-1; CDR3 protein: SVVIVPGANEQF
V gene: TRBV19; J gene: TRBJ2-1; CDR3 protein: ASSRHSFYNEQF
V gene: TRBV29-1; J gene: TRBJ1-1; CDR3 protein: SVEDFGEGAF
V gene: TRBV6-1; J gene: TRBJ2-7; CDR3 protein: ASSLAVTTYEQY
V gene: TRBV2; J gene: TRBJ2-2; CDR3 protein: ASRTDRRTGELF
V gene: TRBV12-3/TRBV12-4; J gene: TRBJ1-5; CDR3 protein: ASSLEGGAENQPQH
V gene: TRBV7-2; J gene: TRBJ2-1; CDR3 protein: ASSPQLSTSGRDEQF
V gene: TRBV12-3/TRBV12-4; J gene: TRBJ1-3; CDR3 protein: ASSTGEGGNTIY
V gene: TRBV3-1; J gene: TRBJ2-3; CDR3 protein: ASSQDNGASTDTQY
V gene: TRBV19; J gene: TRBJ2-7; CDR3 protein: ASSIRDGNYEQY
V gene: TRBV6-1; J gene: TRBJ1-5; CDR3 protein: ASSGRQERVSNQPQH
V gene: TRBV6-2/TRBV6-3; J gene: TRBJ1-5; CDR3 protein: ASSYSGERSDQPQH